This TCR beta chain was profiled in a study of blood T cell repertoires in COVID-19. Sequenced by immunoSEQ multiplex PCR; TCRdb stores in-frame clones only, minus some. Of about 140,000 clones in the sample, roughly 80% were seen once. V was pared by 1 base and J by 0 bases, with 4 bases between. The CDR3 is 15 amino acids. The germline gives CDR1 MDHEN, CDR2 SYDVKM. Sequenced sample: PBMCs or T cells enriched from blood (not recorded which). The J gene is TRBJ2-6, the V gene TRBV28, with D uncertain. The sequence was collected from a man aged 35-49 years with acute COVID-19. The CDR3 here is CASSLYNSGANVLTF. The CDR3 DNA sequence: TGTGCCAGCAGTTTATACAACTCTGGGGCCAACGTCCTGACTTTC.